This T cell receptor beta chain was documented in a study of shared clonotypes between healthy human individuals. For this clone: Its antigen remains unidentified.

Whole-study findings and limits: A generally larger estimated richness was seen in naive subsets than in memory subsets. Few donors restricted represented genetic and exposure-history diversity.

Per the germline V gene, CDR1 is SNHLY and CDR2 is FYNNEI. This CDR3 is 14 amino acids long. The V segment lost 7 bases and the J segment 11 bases; nucleotides outside the gene matches: 13. Using immunoSEQ multiplex PCR, the repertoire was profiled, and TCRdb retains in-frame clones only, with some absent. The profile covers some 580,000 clones, with almost 97% appearing a single time and roughly 0.055% taken by the ten largest. This TCR was recovered from a woman between 25 and 40 years old in good health. This chain links TRBV2 with TRBJ2-3; TRBD2 aligns across 9 bases. What was sequenced was naive CD4+ T cells sorted from blood. Subset here: CD45RA+ positively selected. CDR3 sequence (DNA): TGTGCCAGCATTAGCGGGAGTGTAGGTTTTAGGCAGTATTTT. This sequence encodes CASISGSVGFRQYF.